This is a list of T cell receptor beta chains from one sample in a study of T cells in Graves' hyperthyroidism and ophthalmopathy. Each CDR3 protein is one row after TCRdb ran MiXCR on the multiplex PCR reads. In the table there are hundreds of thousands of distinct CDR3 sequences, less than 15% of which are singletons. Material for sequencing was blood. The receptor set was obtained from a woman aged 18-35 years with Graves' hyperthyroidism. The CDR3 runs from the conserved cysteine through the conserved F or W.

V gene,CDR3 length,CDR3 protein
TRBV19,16,CASRPAVQGSRNEQFF
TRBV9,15,CASSAKGAGAYEQYF
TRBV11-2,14,CASSRPEGRETQYF
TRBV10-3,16,CAISERTSGGLGEQFF
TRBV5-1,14,CASSGRGDTDTQYF
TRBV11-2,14,CASLPRVGNQPQHF
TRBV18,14,CASSPQTQNAEAFF
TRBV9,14,CASSVGTGLYEQYF
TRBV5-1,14,CASSLAAGAGELFF
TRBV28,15,CASSTAGTGVYGYTF
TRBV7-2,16,CASRSNEGARYNEQFF
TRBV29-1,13,CSVVTGWSTEAFF
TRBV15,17,CATSRDIREWRNTEAFF
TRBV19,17,CASSLALPGQGTNEQFF
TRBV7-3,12,CASSAPLETQYF
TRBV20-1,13,CSARTPQGPRQYF
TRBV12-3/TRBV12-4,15,CASSSPHRATVEQFF
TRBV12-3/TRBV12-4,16,CASSFRGWVGGYGYTF
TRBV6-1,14,CASRLSSGNDEQFF
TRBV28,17,CASSSILLAGGVYTQYF
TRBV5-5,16,CASSLGYNLNNSPLHF
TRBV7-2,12,CASSLSRETQYF
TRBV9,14,CASSGGAGAYGYTF
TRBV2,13,CASSPNEADTQYF
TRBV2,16,CASSRRPGTAGNEQYF
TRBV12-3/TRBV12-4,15,CASSLDSSSGNTIYF
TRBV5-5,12,CASSGGSEEQYF
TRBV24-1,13,CATSDSAKDGYTF